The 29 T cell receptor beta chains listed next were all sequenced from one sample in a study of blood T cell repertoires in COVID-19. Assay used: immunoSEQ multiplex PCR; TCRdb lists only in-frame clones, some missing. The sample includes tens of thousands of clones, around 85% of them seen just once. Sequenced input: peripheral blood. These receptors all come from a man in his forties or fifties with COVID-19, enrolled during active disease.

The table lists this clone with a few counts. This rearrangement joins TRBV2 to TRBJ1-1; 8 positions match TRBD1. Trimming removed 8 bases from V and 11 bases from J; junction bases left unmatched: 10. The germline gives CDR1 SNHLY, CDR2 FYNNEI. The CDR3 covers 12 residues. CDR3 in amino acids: CASGEQGVQAFF. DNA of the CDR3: TGTGCCAGCGGAGAACAGGGGGTTCAGGCTTTCTTT.

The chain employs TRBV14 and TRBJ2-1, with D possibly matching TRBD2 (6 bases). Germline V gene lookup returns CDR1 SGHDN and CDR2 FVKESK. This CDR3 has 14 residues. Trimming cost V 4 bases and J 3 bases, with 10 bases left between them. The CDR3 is CASSPWRVYNEQFF. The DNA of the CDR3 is TGTGCCAGCAGCCCGTGGAGGGTCTACAATGAGCAGTTCTTC.

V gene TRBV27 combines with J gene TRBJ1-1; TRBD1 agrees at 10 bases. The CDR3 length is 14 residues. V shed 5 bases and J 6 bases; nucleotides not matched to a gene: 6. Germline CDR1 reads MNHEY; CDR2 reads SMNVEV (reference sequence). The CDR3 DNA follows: TGTGCCAGCAGTGACAGGGGGCAAGACGCTGAAGCTTTCTTT. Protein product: CASSDRGQDAEAFF.

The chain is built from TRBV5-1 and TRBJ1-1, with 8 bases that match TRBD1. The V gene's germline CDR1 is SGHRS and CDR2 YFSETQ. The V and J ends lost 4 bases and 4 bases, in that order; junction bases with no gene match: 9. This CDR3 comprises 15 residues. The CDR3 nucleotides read TGCGCCAGCAGCACCGGGACAGGTCAAGTCACTGAAGCTTTCTTT. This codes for CASSTGTGQVTEAFF.

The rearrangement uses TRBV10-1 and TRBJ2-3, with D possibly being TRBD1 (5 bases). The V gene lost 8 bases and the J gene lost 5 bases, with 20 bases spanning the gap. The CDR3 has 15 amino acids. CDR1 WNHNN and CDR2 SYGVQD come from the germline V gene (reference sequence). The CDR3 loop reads CASVPDHGAIDTQYF. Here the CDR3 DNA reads TGCGCCAGCGTCCCGGATCATGGGGCTATAGATACGCAGTATTTT.

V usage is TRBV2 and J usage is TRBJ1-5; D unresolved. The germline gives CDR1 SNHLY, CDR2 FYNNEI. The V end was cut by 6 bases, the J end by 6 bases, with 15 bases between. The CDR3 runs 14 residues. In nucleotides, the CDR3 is TGTGCCAGCAGCATGCCTTCAGGTAGTCAGCCCCAGCATTTT. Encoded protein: CASSMPSGSQPQHF.

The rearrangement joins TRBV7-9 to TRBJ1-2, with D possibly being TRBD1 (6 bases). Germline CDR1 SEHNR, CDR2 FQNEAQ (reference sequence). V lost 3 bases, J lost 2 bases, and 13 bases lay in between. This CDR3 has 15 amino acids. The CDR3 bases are TGTGCCAGCAGCTTTGGGGGCAGAGAAAACTATGGCTACACCTTC. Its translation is CASSFGGRENYGYTF.

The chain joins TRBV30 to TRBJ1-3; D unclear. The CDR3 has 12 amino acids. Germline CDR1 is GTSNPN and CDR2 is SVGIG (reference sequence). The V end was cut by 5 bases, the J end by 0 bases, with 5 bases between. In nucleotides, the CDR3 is TGTGCCTGGCAGATCTCTGGAAACACCATATATTTT. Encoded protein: CAWQISGNTIYF.

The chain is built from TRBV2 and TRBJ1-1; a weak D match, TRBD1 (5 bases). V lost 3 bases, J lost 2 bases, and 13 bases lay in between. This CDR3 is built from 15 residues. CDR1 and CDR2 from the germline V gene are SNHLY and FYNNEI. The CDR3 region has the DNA TGTGCCAGCAGTGACCGAAACAGGCAAAACACTGAAGCTTTCTTT. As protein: CASSDRNRQNTEAFF. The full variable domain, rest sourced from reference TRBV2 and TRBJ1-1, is EPEVTQTPSHQVTQMGQEVILRCVPISNHLYFYWYRQILGQKVEFLVSFYNNEISEKSEIFDDQFSVERPDGSNFTLKIRSTKLEDSAMYFCASSDRNRQNTEAFFGQGTRLTVV.

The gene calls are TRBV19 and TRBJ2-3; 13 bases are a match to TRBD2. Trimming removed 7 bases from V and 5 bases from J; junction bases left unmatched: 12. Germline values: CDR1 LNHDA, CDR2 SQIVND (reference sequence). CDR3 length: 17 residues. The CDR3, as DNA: TGTGCCAGTACCCACACCTCGACTAGCGGGGGGTTAGATACGCAGTATTTT. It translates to CASTHTSTSGGLDTQYF.

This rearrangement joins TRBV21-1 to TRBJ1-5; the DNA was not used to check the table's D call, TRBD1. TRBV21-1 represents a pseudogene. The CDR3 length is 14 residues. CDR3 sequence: CASSNRGGNQPQHF. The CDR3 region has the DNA TGTGCCAGCAGCAACAGGGGGGGCAATCAGCCCCAGCATTTT.

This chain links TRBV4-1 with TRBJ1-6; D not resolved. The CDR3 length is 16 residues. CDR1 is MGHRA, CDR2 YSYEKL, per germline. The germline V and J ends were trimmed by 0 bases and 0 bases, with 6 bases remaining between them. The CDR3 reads CASSQEASSYNSPLHF. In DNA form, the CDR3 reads TGCGCCAGCAGCCAAGAGGCCAGCTCCTATAATTCACCCCTCCACTTT.

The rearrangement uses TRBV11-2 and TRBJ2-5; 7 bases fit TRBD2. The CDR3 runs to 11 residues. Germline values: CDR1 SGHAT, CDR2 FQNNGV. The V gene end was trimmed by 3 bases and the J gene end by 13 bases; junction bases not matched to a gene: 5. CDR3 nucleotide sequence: TGTGCCAGCAGCTTGGGGGGGGTGTGGTACTTC. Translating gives CASSLGGVWYF. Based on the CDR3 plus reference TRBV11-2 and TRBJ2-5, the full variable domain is EAGVAQSPRYKIIEKRQSVAFWCNPISGHATLYWYQQILGQGPKLLIQFQNNGVVDDSQLPKDRFSAERLKGVDSTLKIQPAKLEDSAVYLCASSLGGVWYFGPGTRLLVL.

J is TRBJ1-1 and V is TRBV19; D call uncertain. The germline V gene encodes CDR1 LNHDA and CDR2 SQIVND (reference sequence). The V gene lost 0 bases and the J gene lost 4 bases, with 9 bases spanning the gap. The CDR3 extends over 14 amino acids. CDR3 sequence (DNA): TGTGCCAGTAGTATAGATAGTCTCGGCACTGAAGCTTTCTTT. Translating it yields CASSIDSLGTEAFF.

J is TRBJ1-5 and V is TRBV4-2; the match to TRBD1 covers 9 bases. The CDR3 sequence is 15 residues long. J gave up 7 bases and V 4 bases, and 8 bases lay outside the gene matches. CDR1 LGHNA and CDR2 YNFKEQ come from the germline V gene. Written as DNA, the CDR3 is TGTGCCAGCAGCCGAGAAACAGGGGGCAGGCAGCCCCAGCATTTT. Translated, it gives CASSRETGGRQPQHF.

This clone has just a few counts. This CDR3 reads CASSEIGQGNSPLHF. CDR3 coding DNA: TGTGCCAGCAGTGAAATTGGGCAGGGAAATTCACCCCTCCACTTT. The chain joins TRBV6-1 to TRBJ1-6, with D possibly matching TRBD1 (5 bases). Trimming took off 2 bases at V and 7 bases at J, with 12 bases between the two ends. The CDR3 is 15 amino acids. The V gene's germline CDR1 is MNHNS and CDR2 SASEGT.

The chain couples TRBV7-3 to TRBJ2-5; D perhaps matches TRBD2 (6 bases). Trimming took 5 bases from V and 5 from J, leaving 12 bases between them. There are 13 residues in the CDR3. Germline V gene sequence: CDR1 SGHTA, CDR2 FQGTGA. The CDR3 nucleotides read TGTGCCAGCAGCCCAGACCGGGGGGAGACCCAGTACTTC. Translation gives CASSPDRGETQYF. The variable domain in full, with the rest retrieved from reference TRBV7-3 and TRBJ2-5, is GAGVSQTPSNKVTEKGKYVELRCDPISGHTALYWYRQSLGQGPEFLIYFQGTGAADDSGLPNDRFFAVRPEGSVSTLKIQRTERGDSAVYLCASSPDRGETQYFGPGTRLLVL.

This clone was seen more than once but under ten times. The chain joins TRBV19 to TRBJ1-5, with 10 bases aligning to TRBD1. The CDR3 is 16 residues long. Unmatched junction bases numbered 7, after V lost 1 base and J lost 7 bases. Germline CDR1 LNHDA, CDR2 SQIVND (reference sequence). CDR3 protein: CASSIAPTGGGQPQHF. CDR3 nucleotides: TGTGCCAGTAGTATAGCTCCGACAGGGGGCGGGCAGCCCCAGCATTTT.

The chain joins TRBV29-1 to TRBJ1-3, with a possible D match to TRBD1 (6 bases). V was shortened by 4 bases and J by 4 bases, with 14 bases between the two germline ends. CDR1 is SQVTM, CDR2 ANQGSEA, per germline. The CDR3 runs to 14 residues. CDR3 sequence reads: CSVAGTTGGNTIYF. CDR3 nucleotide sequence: TGCAGCGTTGCGGGGACCACAGGGGGAAACACCATATATTTT.

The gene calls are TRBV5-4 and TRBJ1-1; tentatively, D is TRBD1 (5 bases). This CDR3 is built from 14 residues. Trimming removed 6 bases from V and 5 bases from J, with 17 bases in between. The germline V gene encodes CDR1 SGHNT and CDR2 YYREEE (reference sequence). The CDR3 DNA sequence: TGTGCCAGCACCATGGGAGGGGCACGAACTGAAGCTTTCTTT. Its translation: CASTMGGARTEAFF. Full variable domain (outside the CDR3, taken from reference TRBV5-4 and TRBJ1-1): ETGVTQSPTHLIKTRGQQVTLRCSSQSGHNTVSWYQQALGQGPQFIFQYYREEENGRGNFPPRFSGLQFPNYSSELNVNALELDDSALYLCASTMGGARTEAFFGQGTRLTVV.

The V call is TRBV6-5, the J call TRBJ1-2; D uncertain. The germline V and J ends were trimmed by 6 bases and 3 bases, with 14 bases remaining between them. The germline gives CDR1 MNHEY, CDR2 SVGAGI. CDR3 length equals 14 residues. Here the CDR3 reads CASRKTDSDYGYTF. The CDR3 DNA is TGTGCCAGCAGGAAGACTGATTCTGACTATGGCTACACCTTC.

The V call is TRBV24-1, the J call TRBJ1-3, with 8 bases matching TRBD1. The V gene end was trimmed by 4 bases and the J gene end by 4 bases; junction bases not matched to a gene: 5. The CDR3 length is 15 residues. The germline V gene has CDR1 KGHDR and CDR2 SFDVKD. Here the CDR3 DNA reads TGTGCCACCAGTGACTCCCGGACAGGGGGAAACACCATATATTTT. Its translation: CATSDSRTGGNTIYF.

CDR3 region: CASSWGRESTDTQYF. The CDR3 DNA sequence: TGTGCCAGCAGTTGGGGCAGGGAAAGCACAGATACGCAGTATTTT. V gene TRBV6-2 or TRBV6-3 combines with J gene TRBJ2-3; a weak D match, TRBD1 (5 bases). Germline V gives CDR1 MNHEY, CDR2 SVGEGT. V was shortened by 4 bases and J by 0 bases, with 11 bases between the two germline ends. This CDR3 has 15 residues.

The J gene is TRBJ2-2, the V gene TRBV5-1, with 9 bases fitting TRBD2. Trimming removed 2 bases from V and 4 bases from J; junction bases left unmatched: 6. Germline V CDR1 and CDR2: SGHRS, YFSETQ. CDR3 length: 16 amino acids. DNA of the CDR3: TGCGCCAGCAGCTTAAGCCTAGCGGGGCTCACCGGGGAGCTGTTTTTT. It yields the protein CASSLSLAGLTGELFF.

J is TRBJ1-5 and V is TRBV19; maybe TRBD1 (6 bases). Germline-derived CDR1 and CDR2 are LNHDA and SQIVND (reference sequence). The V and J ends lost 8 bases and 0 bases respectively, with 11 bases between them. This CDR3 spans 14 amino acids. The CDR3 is CASEQGHSNQPQHF. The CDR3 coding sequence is TGTGCCAGTGAACAGGGACATAGCAATCAGCCCCAGCATTTT.

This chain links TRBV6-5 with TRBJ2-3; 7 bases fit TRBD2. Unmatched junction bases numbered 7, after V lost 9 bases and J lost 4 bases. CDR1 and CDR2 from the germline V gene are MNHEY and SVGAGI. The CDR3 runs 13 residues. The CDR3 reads CARTSRIADTQYF. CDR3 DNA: TGTGCCAGGACTAGCAGGATCGCAGATACGCAGTATTTT.

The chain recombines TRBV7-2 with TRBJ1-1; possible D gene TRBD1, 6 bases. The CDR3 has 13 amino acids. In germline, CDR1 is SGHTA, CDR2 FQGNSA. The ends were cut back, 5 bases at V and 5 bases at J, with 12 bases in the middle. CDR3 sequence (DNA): TGTGCCAGCAGCCGACAGGAAGGAACTGAAGCTTTCTTT. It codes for CASSRQEGTEAFF.

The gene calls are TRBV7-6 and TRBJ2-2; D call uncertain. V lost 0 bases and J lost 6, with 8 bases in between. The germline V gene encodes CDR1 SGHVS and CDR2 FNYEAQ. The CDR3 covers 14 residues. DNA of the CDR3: TGTGCCAGCAGCTTAGCGGTAGAAGCCGGGGAGCTGTTTTTT. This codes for CASSLAVEAGELFF.

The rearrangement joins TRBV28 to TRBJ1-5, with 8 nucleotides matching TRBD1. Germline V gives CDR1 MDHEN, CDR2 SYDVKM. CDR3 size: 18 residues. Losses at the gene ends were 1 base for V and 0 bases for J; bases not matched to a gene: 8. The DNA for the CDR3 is TGTGCCAGCAGTTTATCGGCAGGGGGCACATCTAGCAATCAGCCCCAGCATTTT. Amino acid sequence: CASSLSAGGTSSNQPQHF. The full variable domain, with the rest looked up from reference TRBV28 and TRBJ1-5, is DVKVTQSSRYLVKRTGEKVFLECVQDMDHENMFWYRQDPGLGLRLIYFSYDVKMKEKGDIPEGYSVSREKKERFSLILESASTNQTSMYLCASSLSAGGTSSNQPQHFGDGTRLSIL.